The TCR beta chain described here comes from a study of T cells in severe cutaneous drug reactions (dated by TCRdb to the late 2010s). For context, the study as a whole: Between the early 2010s and the late 2010s, patients were recruited from Taiwan, Thailand and a European registry network. Enrollment was limited to patients whose SJS/TEN or DRESS diagnosis was probable or definite according to RegiSCAR criteria. To build the libraries, iRepertoire multiplex PCR was used, and the authors pointed to a comparison in which iRepertoire and 5' RACE methods, with or without UMI, captured abundant clonotypes similarly. The study paired bulk TCR sequencing with single-cell sequencing, quantitative PCR validation, functional assays and transgenic mouse experiments. The culprit drug was assigned using the Naranjo algorithm and the ALDEN drug causality algorithm. Blister fluids/cells, PBMC and other biological samples were taken from patients in the acute stage or the recovery stage.

Sequenced donors were patients with carbamazepine-induced Stevens-Johnson syndrome or toxic epidermal necrolysis (CBZ-SJS/TEN). Peripheral blood repertoires were obtained from CBZ-SJS/TEN patients of Han Chinese (about 5) and European (six) origin. Next-generation sequencing was used to profile the T cell receptor repertoires of patients with drug-induced severe cutaneous adverse reactions in a search for drug-specific clonotypes. RNA was isolated either from blister cells of skin lesions or from peripheral blood mononuclear cells. Inclusive of the bounding cysteine and phenylalanine, the CDR3 is 16 residues long. DNA is not on record. The germline V gene sets CDR1 to SGHRS and CDR2 to YFSETQ. For both bulk and single-cell sequencing, libraries were prepared with the iRepertoire multiplex PCR system and TCR subtype-specific primers. Multiplex PCR with primers targeting V, D and J gene regions was used to generate bulk TCR beta libraries. Each sample contributed roughly 100-500 ng of RNA as input for preparing the bulk TCR library. An Illumina MiSeq was used to sequence the bulk TCR beta amplicons. Under the source paper's analysis protocol: Sample misassignments and low-quality sequencing reads were filtered out during quality control steps. The amino acids lying between the V-gene Y[YFLI]C motif and the J-segment [FW]GXGT motif were defined as CDR3. TRBV and TRBJ gene assignments and CDR3 clonotypes followed the IMGT database. TRBV expression in each sample was normalized to the mean expression of the same gene in PBMC from approximately 44 healthy donors. TCRdb reprocessed the reads and lists each CDR3 protein sequence as a single entry, with no DNA. These V and J calls rely on TCRdb rather than the paper's analysis. This specimen's table enumerates tens of thousands of distinct CDR3 sequences. The ten biggest clones cover 7.5% of the sample.

Worth noting for this clonotype: Its antigen is currently not known.

The investigation overall reported the following: TRBV12-4 usage was strongly increased in CBZ-SJS/TEN patients, averaging about 32% in blister cells and roughly 5% in PBMC. The authors noted that whether the public TCR generalizes to SJS/TEN caused by other drugs still needs further study. A public TCRbeta CDR3, present at a mean of 13.57% in all seven CBZ-SJS/TEN blister samples, was undetectable or scarce in PBMC from tolerant controls and healthy donors.

Source material: PBMCs. Rearrangement joined TRBV5-1 to TRBJ2-1. This TCR came from a human donor with toxic epidermal necrolysis, a severe cutaneous drug reaction. The CDR3 amino acid sequence is: CASSLSSVSSYNEQFF.